The 11 T cell receptor beta chains listed next were all sequenced from one sample in a study of cytomegalovirus exposure and HLA in healthy donors. Primers included in the PCR were 60 Vbeta and 13 Jbeta primers. Libraries were prepared by immunoSEQ multiplex PCR; TCRdb keeps only in-frame clonotypes and omits some of them. The data show around 150,000 clones, 68% seen once. The sample consisted of PBMCs. The source of these receptors is a middle-aged man in good health and CMV-seronegative.

The chain couples TRBV18 to TRBJ2-3, with TRBD2 matching over 7 bases. Germline loops: CDR1 KGHSH, CDR2 LQKENI. V lost 3 bases, J lost 1 base, and 13 bases stayed unmatched. The CDR3 has 18 amino acids. The CDR3 here is CASSPSKQSRGGTDTQYF. The CDR3 nucleotides are TGTGCCAGCTCACCCTCAAAACAGTCCCGGGGGGGCACAGATACGCAGTATTTT.

This sequence joins TRBV7-9 and TRBJ1-1, with D possibly TRBD1 on 5 matching bases. This CDR3 spans 14 amino acids. Deletions cut 5 bases from V and 4 bases from J, with 14 bases between. Germline V gives CDR1 SEHNR, CDR2 FQNEAQ (reference sequence). The CDR3 spells CASSQFQGATEAFF. CDR3 nucleotide sequence: TGTGCCAGCAGCCAATTTCAGGGCGCCACTGAAGCTTTCTTT.

The gene calls are TRBV2 and TRBJ2-1; TRBD2 is a possible D gene (6 bases). CDR1 is SNHLY and CDR2 is FYNNEI in the germline V gene. The CDR3 sequence is 14 residues long. Between the trimmed V and J ends, which lost 7 bases and 4 bases, there was a span of 14 bases. The CDR3 here is CASMFGGVYNEQFF. CDR3 coding DNA: TGTGCCAGCATGTTCGGGGGAGTATACAATGAGCAGTTCTTC.

The rearrangement uses TRBV20-1 and TRBJ2-7; 7 bases map to TRBD1. CDR3 length: 11 residues. V was pared by 0 bases and J by 11 bases, with 4 bases of the junction left unmatched. Germline V lookup: CDR1 DFQATT, CDR2 SNEGSKA (reference sequence). CDR3: CSAREVGQEYF. In DNA, the CDR3 is TGCAGTGCTAGAGAGGTCGGACAGGAGTACTTC.

The rearrangement links TRBV11-2 to TRBJ2-1, with TRBD1 as a possible D gene (5 bases). V was cut by 3 bases and J by 4 bases, with 13 bases left in between. Germline V gene lookup returns CDR1 SGHAT and CDR2 FQNNGV. The CDR3 has 15 residues. CDR3 sequence (DNA): TGTGCCAGCAGCTTTCGACCCCAGGGATACAATGAGCAGTTCTTC. Translating gives CASSFRPQGYNEQFF.

This chain connects TRBV21-1 to TRBJ1-4. TRBV21-1 represents a pseudogene. CDR3 length equals 17 residues. The CDR3 protein is CASSFLGGGTTNEKLFF. The CDR3 coding sequence is TGTGCCAGCAGCTTCTTGGGGGGGGGAACAACTAATGAAAAACTGTTTTTT.

J is TRBJ2-5 and V is TRBV2; 8 bases line up with TRBD1. CDR1 SNHLY and CDR2 FYNNEI come from the germline V gene. V lost 6 bases to trimming and J lost 5 bases; unmatched junction nucleotides: 8. This CDR3 spans 14 amino acids. DNA of the CDR3: TGTGCCAGCAGGGGGACGACAGGGGTGGAGACCCAGTACTTC. It codes for CASRGTTGVETQYF.

The rearrangement uses TRBV6-5 and TRBJ1-1, with TRBD1 as a possible D gene (6 bases). This CDR3 region has 13 residues. Trimming removed 6 bases from V and 4 bases from J, with 12 bases in between. Germline V CDR1 and CDR2: MNHEY, SVGAGI. The CDR3, as DNA: TGTGCCAGCAGCCTGGGGGCCAGCACTGAAGCTTTCTTT. Amino acid sequence: CASSLGASTEAFF.

A few counts support this clone. V gene TRBV5-1 combines with J gene TRBJ2-1; 7 bases align to TRBD1. The CDR3 has 14 residues. Per germline, CDR1 SGHRS and CDR2 YFSETQ. V lost 0 bases, J lost 7 bases, and 4 bases stayed unmatched. This CDR3 reads CASSLVGQPNEQFF. The CDR3 region has the DNA TGCGCCAGCAGCTTGGTGGGACAGCCTAATGAGCAGTTCTTC.

This CDR3 reads CASSVQGTDTQYF. The CDR3 DNA reads TGTGCCAGCAGTGTCCAGGGGACAGATACGCAGTATTTT. The chain uses TRBV6-1 and TRBJ2-3, with D possibly matching TRBD1 (6 bases). The CDR3 is 13 amino acids. CDR1 and CDR2 from the germline V gene are MNHNS and SASEGT. With 4 bases removed from V and 3 bases from J, the gap between germline ends came to 8 bases.

The gene calls are TRBV9 and TRBJ2-3, with 11 bases that match TRBD1. J lost 5 bases, V lost 0 bases, and 5 bases had no gene match. The CDR3 is made up of 16 amino acids. Germline V gives CDR1 SGDLS, CDR2 YYNGEE. The CDR3 protein is CASSVVAGTGGDTQYF. DNA of the CDR3: TGTGCCAGCAGCGTAGTGGCGGGGACAGGGGGAGATACGCAGTATTTT.